The rows below give T cell receptor beta chains drawn from one sample of a study of cytomegalovirus exposure and HLA in healthy donors. Here immunoSEQ multiplex PCR was the method, and the copy in TCRdb shows in-frame clones only, minus some. The top ten clones hold under 7.5% of a sample with fewer than 200,000 clones, around three quarters of them seen once. The source material was PBMCs. The receptor set was obtained from a man aged 40-49 years in good health and CMV-seronegative. The conserved cysteine and the conserved F or W are not part of the CDR3 here. Fields, in order: CDR3 protein, V gene, clone size, J gene, D gene. The D gene is left open where the match is weak. Some rows have no size entry. The others give once, few or many, or a class for an expanded clone.

CDR3: ASSVATTGGGGNTIY
V: TRBV9
size: NA
J: TRBJ1-3
D: NA

CDR3: ASSYFSGGTDTQY
V: TRBV6-5
size: few
J: TRBJ2-3
D: NA

CDR3: ASSFGQGYSPLH
V: TRBV19
size: NA
J: TRBJ1-6
D: NA

CDR3: ASSWGWGESYNEQF
V: TRBV5-1
size: NA
J: TRBJ2-1
D: NA

CDR3: ASRGTGEGAEQY
V: TRBV6-1
size: NA
J: NA
D: TRBD1

CDR3: ASSSGGLQGNYGYT
V: TRBV7-2
size: few
J: TRBJ1-2
D: NA

CDR3: ASSQDIYGYT
V: TRBV19
size: NA
J: TRBJ1-2
D: NA

CDR3: ASSPRQGGVNEQF
V: TRBV18
size: NA
J: TRBJ2-1
D: TRBD1

CDR3: ASSPPSTDTQY
V: TRBV28
size: NA
J: TRBJ2-3
D: NA

CDR3: ASSSRQGPHYEQY
V: TRBV6-6
size: NA
J: TRBJ2-7
D: TRBD1

CDR3: ASSQERDGRAGRNIQY
V: TRBV4-3
size: NA
J: TRBJ2-4
D: TRBD2

CDR3: ASSLFSPRAGNTIY
V: TRBV7-2
size: NA
J: TRBJ1-3
D: NA

CDR3: ASSLGQGATEAF
V: TRBV7-2
size: NA
J: TRBJ1-1
D: TRBD1

CDR3: ASSYSTSGDTEAF
V: TRBV6-5
size: once
J: TRBJ1-1
D: NA

CDR3: ASSSSGGNTEAF
V: TRBV6-1
size: NA
J: TRBJ1-1
D: NA

CDR3: ASSFWRTGSSYEQY
V: TRBV12-1
size: NA
J: TRBJ2-7
D: NA

CDR3: AISLAGTAAGNYT
V: TRBV10-3
size: NA
J: TRBJ1-2
D: NA

CDR3: ASSLGGVNQPQH
V: TRBV5-4
size: NA
J: TRBJ1-5
D: NA

CDR3: ASSVVDSHTDTQY
V: TRBV9
size: NA
J: TRBJ2-3
D: NA

CDR3: ASSQGRGYQETQY
V: TRBV4-1
size: NA
J: TRBJ2-5
D: NA

CDR3: ASSLWLSGEQY
V: TRBV5-1
size: few
J: TRBJ2-7
D: NA

CDR3: ASSVYSQSNYGYT
V: TRBV2
size: NA
J: TRBJ1-2
D: NA

CDR3: ASSVSGNSYEQY
V: TRBV9
size: NA
J: TRBJ2-7
D: NA

CDR3: ATIAKDTQY
V: TRBV6-1
size: NA
J: TRBJ2-3
D: NA

CDR3: ASSRGQGALVEFNQPQH
V: TRBV5-6
size: NA
J: TRBJ1-5
D: TRBD1

CDR3: ASSVARGAYEQY
V: TRBV6-1
size: NA
J: TRBJ2-7
D: NA

CDR3: ASRLYNYGYT
V: TRBV6-5
size: NA
J: TRBJ1-2
D: NA

CDR3: ASSIGGGIYEQY
V: TRBV19
size: NA
J: TRBJ2-7
D: TRBD2

CDR3: ASSLVRGVNEQY
V: TRBV7-2
size: once
J: TRBJ2-7
D: NA

CDR3: ASSYSYTDTQY
V: TRBV6-5
size: NA
J: TRBJ2-3
D: NA

CDR3: ASSLRPPGLDTDTQY
V: TRBV5-1
size: NA
J: TRBJ2-3
D: TRBD2

CDR3: ASSGRDHNEQF
V: TRBV5-1
size: NA
J: TRBJ2-1
D: TRBD2

CDR3: ASSLGRGSGNTIY
V: TRBV5-1
size: NA
J: TRBJ1-3
D: NA